Listed below are T cell receptor beta chains from one sample, sequenced in a study of brain metastases from non-small cell lung cancer. Sequencing was performed with immunoSEQ multiplex PCR; in TCRdb, only in-frame clones are kept and a portion is missing. The sample consists of over 2,500 clones, approximately 80% of them appearing once. The specimen was tissue from a brain metastasis. The source is a donor aged 40 or older with non-small cell lung cancer. Both conserved end residues are part of each CDR3. Each record gives: CDR3 protein, CDR3 DNA, clone size, V gene, J gene, D gene. The D gene is left open where the match is weak. The size field is filled for only some rows; it gives once, few, many or a size class.

CASSQERGRTYNSPLHF	TGCGCCAGCAGCCAAGAGCGGGGCCGGACCTATAATTCACCCCTCCACTTT	-	TRBV4-3	TRBJ1-6	-
CATSEPTEGHIQYF	TGTGCCACCAGTGAGCCCACGGAAGGGCACATTCAGTACTTC	-	TRBV24-1	TRBJ2-4	-
CASSFWQGAGGANVLTF	TGTGCCAGCAGTTTTTGGCAGGGGGCGGGGGGGGCCAACGTCCTGACTTTC	-	TRBV6-2/TRBV6-3	TRBJ2-6	TRBD1
CSASAGGVGEKLFF	TGCAGTGCTAGTGCCGGAGGCGTTGGTGAAAAACTGTTTTTT	-	TRBV20-1	TRBJ1-4	-
CASSLVSSAGTDTQYF	TGCGCCAGCAGCTTGGTGAGTAGCGCTGGCACAGATACGCAGTATTTT	-	TRBV5-1	TRBJ2-3	-
CASSGDSHLYQETQYF	TGTGCCAGCAGTGGAGACAGTCACTTGTACCAAGAGACCCAGTACTTC	few	TRBV2	TRBJ2-5	-
CASRGGQGANGYTF	TGTGCCAGCAGGGGGGGACAGGGGGCCAATGGCTACACCTTC	-	TRBV6-5	TRBJ1-2	TRBD1
CASKRDRGLGTQYF	TGTGCCAGCAAGCGGGACAGGGGGCTTGGTACGCAGTATTTT	-	TRBV2	TRBJ2-3	TRBD1
CASSIGFPQPQHF	TGTGCCAGCTCGATAGGGTTTCCGCAGCCCCAGCATTTT	-	TRBV7-9	TRBJ1-5	-
CASSSGEVGAYEQYF	TGTGCCAGCAGCAGTGGCGAGGTAGGGGCATACGAGCAGTACTTC	-	TRBV5-4	TRBJ2-7	-
CASTTTGGTEAFF	TGCGCCAGCACCACGACAGGGGGCACTGAAGCTTTCTTT	-	TRBV4-1	TRBJ1-1	TRBD1
CASSPLGASGGGAEQFF	TGTGCCAGCAGCCCCCTTGGGGCTAGCGGGGGAGGTGCTGAGCAGTTCTTC	-	TRBV4-2	TRBJ2-1	TRBD2
CASSYGREETQYF	TGTGCCAGCAGCTACGGGAGGGAAGAGACCCAGTACTTC	-	TRBV5-6	TRBJ2-5	TRBD2
CASSPRQRIIYEQYF	TGTGCCAGCAGTCCCCGTCAGAGAATTATCTACGAGCAGTACTTC	-	TRBV2	TRBJ2-7	-
CASTTGGQPQHF	TGTGCCAGCACCACAGGGGGTCAGCCCCAGCATTTT	-	TRBV6-5	TRBJ1-5	TRBD1
CATSRTTGIEAFF	TGTGCCACCAGCAGAACTACAGGCATTGAAGCTTTCTTT	-	TRBV15	TRBJ1-1	-
CASSTRDTAAYEQYF	TGTGCCAGCAGTACCCGGGACACGGCCGCCTACGAGCAGTACTTC	-	TRBV28	TRBJ2-7	-
CASSLDWGSSYEQYF	TGTGCCAGCAGCTTAGATTGGGGGTCCTCCTACGAGCAGTACTTC	-	TRBV7-8	TRBJ2-7	-
CASSPLSANRGRNYGYTF	TGTGCCAGCTCACCACTTTCCGCGAACAGGGGTCGAAACTATGGCTACACCTTC	-	TRBV18	TRBJ1-2	TRBD1
CASISGVNQPQHF	TGTGCCAGTATCTCGGGGGTAAATCAGCCCCAGCATTTT	-	TRBV19	TRBJ1-5	-
CSASPTAGGDQPQHF	TGCAGTGCTAGTCCGACGGCAGGGGGGGATCAGCCCCAGCATTTT	-	TRBV20-1	TRBJ1-5	TRBD1
CASRQGLTSGEQYF	TGTGCCAGCCGACAGGGACTTACCTCGGGGGAGCAGTACTTC	-	TRBV27	TRBJ2-7	-
CASSGIGGQGSYNEQFF	TGTGCCAGCAGTGGAATTGGAGGTCAGGGATCCTACAATGAGCAGTTCTTC	-	TRBV6-4	TRBJ2-1	-
CASSPWTGDQPQHF	TGTGCCAGCAGCCCTTGGACAGGGGATCAGCCCCAGCATTTT	-	TRBV7-2	TRBJ1-5	TRBD1
CASSLLTGGGEQYF	TGTGCCAGCAGTCTCCTAACGGGAGGGGGCGAGCAGTACTTC	-	TRBV6-5	TRBJ2-7	TRBD2
CASSYGPGFQETQYF	TGTGCCAGCAGTTACGGACCGGGTTTCCAAGAGACCCAGTACTTC	-	TRBV6-2/TRBV6-3	TRBJ2-5	-
CASSPPGSSYNEQFF	TGTGCCAGCTCACCACCAGGGTCATCCTACAATGAGCAGTTCTTC	-	TRBV18	TRBJ2-1	-
CASSFVRDAYEQYF	TGTGCCAGCAGCTTTGTAAGGGACGCCTACGAGCAGTACTTC	-	TRBV7-9	TRBJ2-7	-
CASSPGAHRSGGNTIYF	TGTGCCAGCAGCCCTGGCGCCCATCGGTCTGGTGGAAACACCATATATTTT	-	TRBV3-1/TRBV3-2	TRBJ1-3	-
CASSQGAINTGELFF	TGCGCCAGCAGCCAAGGTGCCATTAACACCGGGGAGCTGTTTTTT	few	TRBV4-1	TRBJ2-2	-
CASSQVGRAKAFF	TGTGCCAGCAGCCAAGTTGGACGCGCGAAAGCTTTCTTT	-	TRBV14	TRBJ1-1	-
CATRGGTGGYTF	TGTGCCACCAGAGGGGGGACCGGTGGCTACACCTTC	-	TRBV24-1	TRBJ1-2	-
CASTKGQGVYTQYF	TGTGCCAGCACGAAGGGACAGGGGGTGTATACGCAGTATTTT	-	TRBV6-5	TRBJ2-3	TRBD1
CASSQRRGTDTQYF	TGTGCCAGCAGCCAAAGGCGGGGGACAGATACGCAGTATTTT	large	TRBV3-1/TRBV3-2	TRBJ2-3	TRBD2
CASSLEGSSYEQYF	TGTGCCAGCAGCTTGGAGGGAAGCTCCTACGAGCAGTACTTC	once	TRBV5-4	TRBJ2-7	-
CASSLRSGGPTYEQYF	TGTGCCAGTAGCCTCAGGAGCGGGGGACCTACCTACGAGCAGTACTTC	-	TRBV19	TRBJ2-7	TRBD2
CASREVTDPQETQYF	TGTGCCAGCAGGGAGGTAACAGATCCTCAAGAGACCCAGTACTTC	-	TRBV6-5	TRBJ2-5	-
CASSLRRPLNQPQHF	TGCGCCAGCAGTCTTCGGCGCCCTTTGAATCAGCCCCAGCATTTT	once	TRBV23-1	TRBJ1-5	-
CASSLMQADYHEQYF	TGCGCCAGCAGCTTGATGCAGGCGGATTACCACGAGCAGTACTTC	-	TRBV5-1	TRBJ2-7	-
CATSRAGKTETQYF	TGTGCCACCAGTCGGGCGGGGAAGACTGAGACCCAGTACTTC	-	TRBV24-1	TRBJ2-5	-
CASSEAQWVSYNEQFF	TGTGCCAGCAGTGAAGCGCAATGGGTCTCCTACAATGAGCAGTTCTTC	-	TRBV6-1	TRBJ2-1	-
CASSFPAISGYTF	TGTGCCAGCAGTTTTCCGGCAATCAGTGGCTACACCTTC	-	TRBV12-3/TRBV12-4	TRBJ1-2	-
CASSLRFSLAVDTQYF	TGTGCCAGCAGCTTACGGTTCTCCCTAGCAGTGGATACGCAGTATTTT	-	TRBV7-8	TRBJ2-3	-
CASRGQTTNSYEQYF	TGTGCCAGCAGGGGACAGACTACAAACTCCTACGAGCAGTACTTC	once	TRBV13	TRBJ2-7	TRBD1
CASTPLGQETQYF	TGTGCCAGCACTCCGTTGGGGCAGGAGACCCAGTACTTC	-	TRBV28	TRBJ2-5	-